The 5 T cell receptor beta chains reported below all come from one sample, sequenced in a study of T cell responses to AZD1222 COVID-19 vaccine. Profiled with immunoSEQ multiplex PCR; TCRdb holds only in-frame clones, not every one. The profile covers approximately 150,000 clones, with 70% to 90% appearing a single time and 5.1% taken by the ten largest. The sample was peripheral blood, taken 28 days after the second AZD1222 dose. These receptors all come from an adult who received the AZD1222 COVID-19 vaccine.

A remark on this clone: This sample also contains other DNA sequences that code for the same CDR3. V gene TRBV28 combines with J gene TRBJ1-6; 7 bases fit TRBD1. J lost 7 bases, V lost 2 bases, and 5 bases had no gene match. In germline, CDR1 is MDHEN, CDR2 SYDVKM. This CDR3 contains 15 residues. CDR3 bases: TGTGCCAGCAGTTTAAGGGGGACAGTCAATTCACCCCTCCACTTT. Its translation: CASSLRGTVNSPLHF.

V and J are TRBV30 and TRBJ2-3; no firm D call. The CDR3 covers 12 residues. Germline lookup yields CDR1 GTSNPN and CDR2 SVGIG (reference sequence). The V end was cut by 5 bases, the J end by 1 base, with 7 bases between. The CDR3 DNA is TGTGCCTGGGGGCTGGGCACAGATACGCAGTATTTT. It is translated as CAWGLGTDTQYF.

This clone has only a few counts. V is TRBV7-6 and J is TRBJ2-7; 7 positions match TRBD1. There are 12 residues in the CDR3. The germline gives CDR1 SGHVS, CDR2 FNYEAQ. V shed 4 bases, J shed 6 bases, and the junction held 3 bases outside the gene matches. The CDR3 loop reads CASSYRGGEQYF. CDR3 coding DNA: TGTGCCAGCAGCTACAGGGGCGGCGAGCAGTACTTC.

The chain is built from TRBV28 and TRBJ1-6; TRBD1 is a possible D gene (6 bases). Germline lookup yields CDR1 MDHEN and CDR2 SYDVKM. The CDR3 is 15 amino acids. Trimming removed 4 bases from V and 7 bases from J, with 14 bases in between. The CDR3 region is CASSSGGGGNSPLHF. In DNA, the CDR3 is TGTGCCAGCAGTTCCGGGGGCGGAGGGAATTCACCCCTCCACTTT. The full variable domain, in which reference TRBV28 and TRBJ1-6 provide the parts outside the CDR3, is DVKVTQSSRYLVKRTGEKVFLECVQDMDHENMFWYRQDPGLGLRLIYFSYDVKMKEKGDIPEGYSVSREKKERFSLILESASTNQTSMYLCASSSGGGGNSPLHFGNGTRLTVT.

J is TRBJ1-2 and V is TRBV28; D unresolved. With 7 bases removed from V and 7 bases from J, the gap between germline ends came to 16 bases. The CDR3 has 13 residues. The germline CDR1 and CDR2 sequences are MDHEN and SYDVKM. CDR3 loop: CASTFDLPLGYTF. In DNA form, the CDR3 reads TGTGCCAGCACCTTCGACCTGCCGCTTGGCTACACCTTC.